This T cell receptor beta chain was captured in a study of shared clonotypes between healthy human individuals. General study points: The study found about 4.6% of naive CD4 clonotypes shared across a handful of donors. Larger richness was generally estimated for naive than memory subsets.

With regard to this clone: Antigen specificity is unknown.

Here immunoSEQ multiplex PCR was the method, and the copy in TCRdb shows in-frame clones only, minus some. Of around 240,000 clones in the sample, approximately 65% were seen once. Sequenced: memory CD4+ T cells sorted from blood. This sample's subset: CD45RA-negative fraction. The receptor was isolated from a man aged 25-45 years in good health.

CDR3 in DNA: TGTGCCAGCAGCCCCCCGCACAAGCTCCTGGTAGGGTATGGCTACACCTTC. Residues: CASSPPHKLLVGYGYTF. The rearrangement uses TRBV7-9 and TRBJ1-2; D is uncertain. The CDR3 has 17 amino acids. Trimming took 5 bases from V and 5 from J, leaving 24 bases between them. Germline CDR1 and CDR2: SEHNR and FQNEAQ (reference sequence).